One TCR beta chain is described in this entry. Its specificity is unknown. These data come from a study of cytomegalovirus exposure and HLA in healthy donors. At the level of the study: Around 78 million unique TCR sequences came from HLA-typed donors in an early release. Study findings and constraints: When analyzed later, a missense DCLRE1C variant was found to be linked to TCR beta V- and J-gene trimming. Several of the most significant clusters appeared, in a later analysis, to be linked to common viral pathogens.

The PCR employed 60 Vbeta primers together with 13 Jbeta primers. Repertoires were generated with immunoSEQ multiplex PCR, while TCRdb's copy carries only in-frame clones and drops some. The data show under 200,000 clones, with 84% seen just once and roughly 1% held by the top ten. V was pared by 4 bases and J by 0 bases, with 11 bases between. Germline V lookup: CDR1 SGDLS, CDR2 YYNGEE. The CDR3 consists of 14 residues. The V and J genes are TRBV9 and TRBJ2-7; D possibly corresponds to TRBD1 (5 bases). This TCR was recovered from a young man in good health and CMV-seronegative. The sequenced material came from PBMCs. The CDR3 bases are TGTGCCAGCAGCCCGCGACAGAGCTCCTACGAGCAGTACTTC. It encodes CASSPRQSSYEQYF.